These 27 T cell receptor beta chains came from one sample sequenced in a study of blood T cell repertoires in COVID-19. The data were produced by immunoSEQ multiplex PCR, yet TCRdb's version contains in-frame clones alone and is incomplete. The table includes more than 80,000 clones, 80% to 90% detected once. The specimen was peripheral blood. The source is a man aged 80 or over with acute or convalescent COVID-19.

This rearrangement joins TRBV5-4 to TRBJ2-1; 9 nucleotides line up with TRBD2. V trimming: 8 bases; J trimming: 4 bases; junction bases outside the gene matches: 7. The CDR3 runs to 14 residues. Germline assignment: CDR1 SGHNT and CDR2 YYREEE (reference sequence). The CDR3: CASGPSGEYNEQFF. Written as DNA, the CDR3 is TGTGCCAGTGGCCCTAGCGGGGAATACAATGAGCAGTTCTTC.

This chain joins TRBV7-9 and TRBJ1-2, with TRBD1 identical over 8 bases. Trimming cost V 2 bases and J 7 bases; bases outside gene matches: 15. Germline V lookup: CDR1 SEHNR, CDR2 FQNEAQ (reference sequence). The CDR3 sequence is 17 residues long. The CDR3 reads CASSLKSRVDRGGGYTF. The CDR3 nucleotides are TGTGCCAGCAGCTTAAAATCGCGGGTCGACAGGGGTGGTGGCTACACCTTC. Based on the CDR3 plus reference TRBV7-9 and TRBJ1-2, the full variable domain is DTGVSQNPRHKITKRGQNVTFRCDPISEHNRLYWYRQTLGQGPEFLTYFQNEAQLEKSRLLSDRFSAERPKGSFSTLEIQRTEQGDSAMYLCASSLKSRVDRGGGYTFGSGTRLTVV.

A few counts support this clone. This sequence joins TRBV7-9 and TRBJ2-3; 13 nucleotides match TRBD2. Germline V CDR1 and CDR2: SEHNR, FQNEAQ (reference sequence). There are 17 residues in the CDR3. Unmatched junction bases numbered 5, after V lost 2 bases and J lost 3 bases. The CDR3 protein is CASSLRTSGSQTDTQYF. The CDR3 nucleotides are TGTGCCAGCAGCTTACGGACTAGCGGGAGTCAAACAGATACGCAGTATTTT.

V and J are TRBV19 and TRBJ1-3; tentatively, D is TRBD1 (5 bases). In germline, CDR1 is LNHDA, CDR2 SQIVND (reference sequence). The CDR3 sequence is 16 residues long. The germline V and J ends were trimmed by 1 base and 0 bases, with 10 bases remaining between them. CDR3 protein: CASSIGGAISGNTIYF. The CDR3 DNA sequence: TGTGCCAGTAGTATAGGTGGGGCCATCTCTGGAAACACCATATATTTT. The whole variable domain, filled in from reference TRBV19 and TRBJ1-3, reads DGGITQSPKYLFRKEGQNVTLSCEQNLNHDAMYWYRQDPGQGLRLIYYSQIVNDFQKGDIAEGYSVSREKKESFPLTVTSAQKNPTAFYLCASSIGGAISGNTIYFGEGSWLTVV.

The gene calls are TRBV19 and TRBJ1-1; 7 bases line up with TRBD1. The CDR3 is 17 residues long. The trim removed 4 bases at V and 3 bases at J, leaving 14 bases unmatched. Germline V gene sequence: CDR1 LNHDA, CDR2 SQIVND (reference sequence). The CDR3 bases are TGTGCCAGTAGTAAACCCTGGGACAGCGCCTATTACACTGAAGCTTTCTTT. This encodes CASSKPWDSAYYTEAFF.

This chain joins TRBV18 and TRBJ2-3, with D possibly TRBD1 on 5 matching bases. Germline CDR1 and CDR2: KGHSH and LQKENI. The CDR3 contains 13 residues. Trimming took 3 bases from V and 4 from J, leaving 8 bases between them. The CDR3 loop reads CASSPGLADTQYF. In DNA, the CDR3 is TGTGCCAGCTCACCGGGGCTAGCAGATACGCAGTATTTT.

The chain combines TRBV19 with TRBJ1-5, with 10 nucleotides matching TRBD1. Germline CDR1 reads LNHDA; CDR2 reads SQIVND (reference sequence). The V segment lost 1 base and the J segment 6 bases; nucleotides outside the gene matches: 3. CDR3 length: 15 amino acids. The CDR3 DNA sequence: TGTGCCAGTAGTATAGGGGACAGGGGTCGTCAGCCCCAGCATTTT. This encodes CASSIGDRGRQPQHF.

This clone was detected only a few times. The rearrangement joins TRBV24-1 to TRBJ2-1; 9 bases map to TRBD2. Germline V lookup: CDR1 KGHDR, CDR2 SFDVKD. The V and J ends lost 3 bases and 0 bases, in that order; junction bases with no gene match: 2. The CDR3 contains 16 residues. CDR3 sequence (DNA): TGTGCCACCAGTGATCAAGCGGGAGGCTCCTACAATGAGCAGTTCTTC. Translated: CATSDQAGGSYNEQFF.

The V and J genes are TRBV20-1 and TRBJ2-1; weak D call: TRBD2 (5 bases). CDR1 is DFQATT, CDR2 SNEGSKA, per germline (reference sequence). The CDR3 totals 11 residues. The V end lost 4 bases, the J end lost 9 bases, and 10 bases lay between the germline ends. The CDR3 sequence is CSATPEGEQFF. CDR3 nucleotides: TGCAGTGCTACCCCTGAGGGTGAGCAGTTCTTC.

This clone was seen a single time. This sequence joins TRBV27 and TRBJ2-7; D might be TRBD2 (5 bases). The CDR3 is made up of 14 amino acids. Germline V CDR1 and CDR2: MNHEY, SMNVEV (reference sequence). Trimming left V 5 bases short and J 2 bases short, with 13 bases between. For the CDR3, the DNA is TGTGCCAGCAGTCCCTGGACGGGAACCTACGAGCAGTACTTC. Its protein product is CASSPWTGTYEQYF.

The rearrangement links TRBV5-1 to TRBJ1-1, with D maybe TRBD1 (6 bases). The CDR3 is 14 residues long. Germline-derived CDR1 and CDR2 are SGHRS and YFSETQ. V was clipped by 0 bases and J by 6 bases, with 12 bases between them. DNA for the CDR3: TGCGCCAGCAGCTTGGGGGCAGGGGTGGCTGAAGCTTTCTTT. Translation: CASSLGAGVAEAFF.

The CDR3 spells CASRPKAGQGTGELFF. The CDR3 DNA is TGTGCCAGCAGACCCAAGGCGGGGCAGGGCACCGGGGAGCTGTTTTTT. V is TRBV27 and J is TRBJ2-2, with D possibly TRBD2 on 6 matching bases. The V and J ends lost 6 bases and 4 bases respectively, with 18 bases between them. Germline lookup yields CDR1 MNHEY and CDR2 SMNVEV (reference sequence). This CDR3 has 16 residues.

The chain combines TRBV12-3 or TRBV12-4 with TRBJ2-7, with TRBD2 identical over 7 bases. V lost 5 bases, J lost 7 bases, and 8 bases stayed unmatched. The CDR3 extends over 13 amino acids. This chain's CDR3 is CASSRLAPVEQYF. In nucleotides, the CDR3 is TGTGCCAGCAGTCGACTAGCACCCGTGGAGCAGTACTTC.

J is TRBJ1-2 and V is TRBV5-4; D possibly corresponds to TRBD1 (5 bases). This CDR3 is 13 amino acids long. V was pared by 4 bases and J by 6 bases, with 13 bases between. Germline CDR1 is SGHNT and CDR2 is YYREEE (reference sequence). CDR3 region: CASSLVGVNGYTF. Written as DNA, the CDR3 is TGTGCCAGCAGCCTTGTAGGGGTCAATGGCTACACCTTC.

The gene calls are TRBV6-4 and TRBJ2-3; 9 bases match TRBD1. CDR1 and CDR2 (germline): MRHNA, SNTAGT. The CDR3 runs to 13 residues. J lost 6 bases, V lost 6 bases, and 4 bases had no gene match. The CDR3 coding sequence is TGTGCCAGCAGCCTAGACAGGGGGGATACGCAGTATTTT. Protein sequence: CASSLDRGDTQYF.

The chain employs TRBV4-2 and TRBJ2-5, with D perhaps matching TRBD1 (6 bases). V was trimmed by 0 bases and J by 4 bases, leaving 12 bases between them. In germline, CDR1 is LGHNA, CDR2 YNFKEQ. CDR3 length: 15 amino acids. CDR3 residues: CASSQELGAGETQYF. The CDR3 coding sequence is TGTGCCAGCAGCCAAGAGTTGGGGGCCGGAGAGACCCAGTACTTC.

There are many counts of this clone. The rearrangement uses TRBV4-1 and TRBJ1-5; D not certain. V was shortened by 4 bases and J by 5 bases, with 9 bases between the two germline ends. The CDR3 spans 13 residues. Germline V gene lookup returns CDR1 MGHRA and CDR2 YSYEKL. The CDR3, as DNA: TGCGCCAGCAGCCCCCGCACAGATCAGCCCCAGCATTTT. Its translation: CASSPRTDQPQHF.

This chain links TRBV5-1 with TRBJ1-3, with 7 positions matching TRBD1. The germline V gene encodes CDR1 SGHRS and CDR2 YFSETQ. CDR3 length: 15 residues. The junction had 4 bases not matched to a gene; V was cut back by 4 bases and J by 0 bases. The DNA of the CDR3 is TGCGCCAGCAGCCAGGGACAGCTCTCTGGAAACACCATATATTTT. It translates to CASSQGQLSGNTIYF.

The CDR3 bases are TGTGCCAGCTCACCAATCGGGGCAACTAATGAAAAACTGTTTTTT. Translating it yields CASSPIGATNEKLFF. The chain employs TRBV18 and TRBJ1-4; D not resolved. This CDR3 is built from 15 residues. The V gene lost 2 bases and the J gene lost 0 bases, with 7 bases spanning the gap. The germline V gene encodes CDR1 KGHSH and CDR2 LQKENI. Full variable domain (rest looked up from reference TRBV18 and TRBJ1-4): NAGVMQNPRHLVRRRGQEARLRCSPMKGHSHVYWYRQLPEEGLKFMVYLQKENIIDESGMPKERFSAEFPKEGPSILRIQQVVRGDSAAYFCASSPIGATNEKLFFGSGTQLSVL.

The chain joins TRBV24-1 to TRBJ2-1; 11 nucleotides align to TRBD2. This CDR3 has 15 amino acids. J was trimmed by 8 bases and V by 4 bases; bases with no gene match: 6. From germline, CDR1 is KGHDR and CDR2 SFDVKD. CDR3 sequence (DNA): TGTGCCACCAGTGACTACGGGACTAGCGGTGATGAGCAGTTCTTC. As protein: CATSDYGTSGDEQFF.

CDR3 region: CASSFTENTEAFF. The CDR3 coding sequence is TGCGCCAGCAGTTTTACAGAGAACACTGAAGCTTTCTTT. J is TRBJ1-1 and V is TRBV5-1; D is unclear. Per germline, CDR1 SGHRS and CDR2 YFSETQ. V dropped 5 bases and J dropped 1 base, with 9 bases sitting between them. The CDR3 sequence is 13 residues long.

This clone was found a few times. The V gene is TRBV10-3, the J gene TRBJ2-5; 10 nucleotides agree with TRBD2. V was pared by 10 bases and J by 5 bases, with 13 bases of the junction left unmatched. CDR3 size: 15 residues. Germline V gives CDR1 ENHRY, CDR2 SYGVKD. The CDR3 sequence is CATGVASGGGETQYF. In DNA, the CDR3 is TGTGCCACGGGGGTCGCTAGCGGGGGTGGGGAGACCCAGTACTTC.

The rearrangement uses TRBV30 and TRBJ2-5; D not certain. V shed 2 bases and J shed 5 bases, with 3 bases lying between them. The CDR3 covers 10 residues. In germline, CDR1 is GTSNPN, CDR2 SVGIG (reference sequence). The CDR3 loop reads CAWSQETQYF. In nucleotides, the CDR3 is TGTGCCTGGAGTCAGGAGACCCAGTACTTC.

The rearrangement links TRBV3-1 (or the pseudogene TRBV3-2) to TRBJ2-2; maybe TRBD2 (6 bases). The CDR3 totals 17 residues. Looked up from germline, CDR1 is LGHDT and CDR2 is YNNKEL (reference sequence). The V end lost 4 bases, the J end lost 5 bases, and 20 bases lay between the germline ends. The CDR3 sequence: CASSPGLNSLSTGELFF. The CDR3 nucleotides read TGTGCCAGCAGCCCGGGACTGAATTCCCTCTCTACCGGGGAGCTGTTTTTT.

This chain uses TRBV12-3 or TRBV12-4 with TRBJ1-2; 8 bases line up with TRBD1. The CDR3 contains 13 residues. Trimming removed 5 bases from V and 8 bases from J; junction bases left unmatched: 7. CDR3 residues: CASSGRQGSGYTF. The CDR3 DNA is TGTGCCAGCAGTGGGCGACAGGGGTCGGGCTACACCTTC.

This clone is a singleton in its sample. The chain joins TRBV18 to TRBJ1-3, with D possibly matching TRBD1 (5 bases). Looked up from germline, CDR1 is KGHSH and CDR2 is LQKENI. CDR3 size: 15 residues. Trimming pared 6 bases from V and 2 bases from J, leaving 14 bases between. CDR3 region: CASSPGGIAGNTIYF. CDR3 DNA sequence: TGTGCCAGCTCCCCGGGGGGAATTGCTGGAAACACCATATATTTT.

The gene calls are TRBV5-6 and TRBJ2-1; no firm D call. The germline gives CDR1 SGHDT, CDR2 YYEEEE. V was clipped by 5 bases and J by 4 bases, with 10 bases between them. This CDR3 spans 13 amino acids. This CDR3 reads CASRSVWYNEQFF. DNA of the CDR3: TGTGCCAGCAGATCGGTCTGGTACAATGAGCAGTTCTTC.